This note documents a single T cell receptor beta chain sequence. This clonotype was counted many times. Its antigen specificity is not known. Per-nucleotide qualities are absent, and no much larger clonotype sits a single base away. The data stem from a study of CD8 T cells in ankylosing spondylitis (dated by TCRdb to about 2017). Concerning the study at large: To find TCR variants linked to disease, the study profiled T cell receptor beta repertoires in ankylosing spondylitis patients and healthy donors. The full study cohort was made up of approximately 27 ankylosing spondylitis patients and some 100 healthy donors. Peripheral blood samples were taken, and synovial fluid was additionally collected from ankylosing spondylitis patients.

Points the paper makes about the study in general: The disease-linked clones had a CD8+ phenotype and were found at relatively low frequencies in peripheral blood. A TCR beta motif made up of 7 to 9 highly homologous amino acid variants appeared to be characteristic of blood from ankylosing spondylitis patients. Some motif variants were previously reported in synovial fluid and blood of reactive arthritis patients, suggesting common disease-initiation mechanisms. According to the report, matched synovial fluid samples from ankylosing spondylitis patients were significantly enriched for the disease-linked clones.

Sequencing instrument: Illumina HiSeq 2500. Quantitative 5'-RACE with molecular barcodes was the method used to prepare the TCR beta libraries. In the original analysis: To identify disease-linked TCR variants, a new computational method was used, one built on a probabilistic model of VDJ rearrangement. TCRdb redid the processing of the public reads, applying fastp at Q25 and MiXCR, and retained in-frame beta chains. Every CDR3 protein is listed once, alongside the most common genes and DNA of its rows. The V and J calls follow TCRdb's processing rather than the paper's. For this sample the table gives 100,000 to 150,000 distinct CDR3 sequences, of which roughly an eighth were detected only once. The ten most abundant clones make up around 4.1% of the sample. Trimmed from V: 4 bases; trimmed from J: 6 bases; junction bases lacking a gene match: 7. Reading the germline V gene gives CDR1 SGHRS and CDR2 YFSETQ. The CDR3 starts with the cysteine, ends with the phenylalanine, and has 15 residues. The sequence is cut down to CDR3 DNA, 45 bases in frame from base 1.

This clonotype was obtained from a female donor with ankylosing spondylitis or in good health (not recorded which). The sample consisted of blood, either unsorted or a sorted T cell fraction (not recorded which). This receptor chain uses TRBV5-1 and TRBJ2-2; 9 bases in the junction line up with TRBD1. At the DNA level, the sequence is TGCGCCAGCAGCCTTACTACAGGGGGCTCCGGGGAGCTGTTTTTT. The translation is CASSLTTGGSGELFF.